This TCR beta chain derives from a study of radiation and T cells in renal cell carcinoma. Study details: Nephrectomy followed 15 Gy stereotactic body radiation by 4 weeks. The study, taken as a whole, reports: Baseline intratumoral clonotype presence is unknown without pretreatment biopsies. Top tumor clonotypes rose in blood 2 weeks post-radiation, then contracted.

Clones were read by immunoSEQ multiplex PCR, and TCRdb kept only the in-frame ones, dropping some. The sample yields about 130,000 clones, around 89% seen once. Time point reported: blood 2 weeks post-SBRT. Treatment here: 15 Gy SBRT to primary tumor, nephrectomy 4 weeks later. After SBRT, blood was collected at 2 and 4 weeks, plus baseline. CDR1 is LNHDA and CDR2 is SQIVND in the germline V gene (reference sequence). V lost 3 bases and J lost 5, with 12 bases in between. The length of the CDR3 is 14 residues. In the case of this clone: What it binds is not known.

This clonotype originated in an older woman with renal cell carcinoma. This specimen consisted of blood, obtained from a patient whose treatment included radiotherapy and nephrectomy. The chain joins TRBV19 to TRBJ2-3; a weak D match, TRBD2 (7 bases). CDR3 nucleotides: TGTGCCAGTAGTATGGCGGGGGCTAAAGATACGCAGTATTTT. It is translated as CASSMAGAKDTQYF. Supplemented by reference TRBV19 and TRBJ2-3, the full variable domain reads DGGITQSPKYLFRKEGQNVTLSCEQNLNHDAMYWYRQDPGQGLRLIYYSQIVNDFQKGDIAEGYSVSREKKESFPLTVTSAQKNPTAFYLCASSMAGAKDTQYFGPGTRLTVL.